This is a list of T cell receptor beta chains from one sample in a study of beta chain features in type 1 diabetes. Data came from immunoSEQ multiplex PCR; TCRdb stores just in-frame clones and leaves some out. The repertoire holds about 130,000 clones, 9% to 9.5% seen once, with around 0.7% in the top ten. The specimen sequenced was central memory CD4+ T cells from blood. Receptor source: a man between 18 and 29 years old in good health. Each CDR3 is given with its conserved first and last residue. D genes are given only for firm matches. Clone sizes are given selectively: once, few, many, or a class where the clone is expanded.

abundance,j_gene,v_gene,d_gene,CDR3aa,CDR3nt
few,TRBJ2-3,TRBV10-3,TRBD2,CAISGSGRNTDTQYF,TGTGCCATCAGCGGGAGCGGGAGAAACACAGATACGCAGTATTTT
few,TRBJ2-1,TRBV7-9,.,CASSLDGGTTREQFF,TGTGCCAGCAGCTTAGACGGCGGGACCACACGTGAGCAGTTCTTC
few,TRBJ2-3,TRBV5-6,.,CASSRSPKSGDTQYF,TGTGCCAGCAGCCGTTCACCCAAATCCGGAGATACGCAGTATTTT
few,TRBJ1-6,TRBV15,TRBD1,CATSTLQGGSYNSPLHF,TGTGCCACCAGCACCCTACAGGGGGGCTCCTATAATTCACCCCTCCACTTT
.,TRBJ1-2,TRBV7-2,TRBD1,CASSSRTGADGYTF,TGTGCCAGCAGCTCGAGGACAGGGGCGGATGGCTACACCTTC
few,TRBJ2-3,TRBV7-2,.,CASSGGAFADTQYF,TGTGCCAGCAGCGGGGGGGCCTTCGCAGATACGCAGTATTTT
.,TRBJ2-5,TRBV7-2,.,CASSLVVVETQYF,TGTGCCAGCAGCTTAGTAGTGGTGGAGACCCAGTACTTC
few,TRBJ2-1,TRBV10-3,.,CAISGRGPDNYNEQFF,TGTGCCATCAGTGGGAGGGGGCCAGATAACTACAATGAGCAGTTCTTC
.,TRBJ1-3,TRBV7-2,.,CASSKDRVGNTIYF,TGTGCCAGCAGCAAGGACAGAGTAGGAAACACCATATATTTT
.,TRBJ2-7,TRBV7-6,TRBD1,CASSLTGAPTPPYEQYF,TGTGCCAGCAGCCTGACAGGGGCACCGACACCCCCCTACGAGCAGTACTTC
.,TRBJ1-3,TRBV9,.,CASSTSRGKAGNTIYF,TGTGCCAGCAGCACTAGTAGAGGAAAAGCTGGAAACACCATATATTTT
.,TRBJ1-5,TRBV10-3,TRBD1,CAHRGTGYNQPQHF,TGTGCCCACCGCGGGACAGGGTACAATCAGCCCCAGCATTTT
many,TRBJ1-2,TRBV28,TRBD1,CATTRGQGYGYTF,TGTGCCACCACTCGGGGACAGGGGTATGGCTACACCTTC
.,TRBJ1-1,TRBV6-5,.,CASSYWAGTNTEAFF,TGTGCCAGCAGTTACTGGGCAGGGACAAACACTGAAGCTTTCTTT
few,TRBJ2-7,TRBV10-3,TRBD1,CAIRDSTGGASYEQYF,TGTGCCATCAGAGATTCGACAGGGGGAGCCTCCTACGAGCAGTACTTC
few,TRBJ1-2,TRBV15,TRBD1,CATSRDVGGAVRGYTF,TGTGCCACCAGCAGAGATGTAGGGGGCGCAGTGAGGGGCTACACCTTC
few,TRBJ2-3,TRBV14,.,CASSQFQGDTQYF,TGTGCCAGCAGCCAATTCCAGGGAGATACGCAGTATTTT
.,TRBJ2-7,TRBV5-1,TRBD1,CASSSGPDRYEQYF,TGCGCCAGCAGCTCCGGACCGGACAGGTACGAGCAGTACTTC
few,TRBJ2-7,TRBV2,TRBD1,CASSPRQGHIEQYF,TGTGCCAGCAGCCCCCGACAGGGACACATCGAGCAGTACTTC
few,TRBJ1-2,TRBV7-8,TRBD1,CASSFRDRDYGYTF,TGTGCCAGCAGCTTCAGAGACAGGGACTATGGCTACACCTTC
few,TRBJ2-5,TRBV21-1,.,CASRSPPGRGQETQYF,TGTGCCAGCAGATCCCCTCCTGGGCGGGGCCAAGAGACCCAGTACTTC
.,TRBJ1-6,TRBV6-6,TRBD1,CASSAQGFGNSPLHF,TGTGCCAGCAGCGCACAGGGGTTTGGGAATTCACCCCTCCACTTT
.,TRBJ2-7,TRBV15,TRBD1,CATAPGSDRGLEQYF,TGTGCCACCGCCCCGGGGAGCGACAGGGGTTTGGAGCAGTACTTC
.,TRBJ2-3,TRBV7-2,TRBD2,CASSLSRRGLAGGDTQYF,TGTGCCAGCAGCTTATCTCGCCGTGGACTAGCGGGGGGAGATACGCAGTATTTT
many,TRBJ1-1,TRBV6-1,.,CASSERVEAFF,TGTGCCAGCAGTGAGCGGGTTGAAGCTTTCTTT
few,TRBJ1-2,TRBV30,.,CAWSSETANYGYTF,TGTGCCTGGAGTTCTGAGACAGCTAACTATGGCTACACCTTC
.,TRBJ2-4,TRBV21-1,.,CASSKGRKNIQYF,TGTGCCAGCAGCAAAGGCAGGAAAAACATTCAGTACTTC
.,TRBJ1-5,TRBV6-5,TRBD1,CASKRGQVEDQPQHF,TGTGCCAGCAAACGGGGACAGGTAGAAGATCAGCCCCAGCATTTT
few,TRBJ2-1,TRBV5-1,TRBD2,CASRTSGGTDSYNEQFF,TGCGCCAGCAGGACTAGCGGGGGGACCGACTCCTACAATGAGCAGTTCTTC
few,TRBJ2-3,TRBV7-2,.,CASSLEGWGTDTQYF,TGTGCCAGCAGCTTAGAGGGGTGGGGCACAGATACGCAGTATTTT